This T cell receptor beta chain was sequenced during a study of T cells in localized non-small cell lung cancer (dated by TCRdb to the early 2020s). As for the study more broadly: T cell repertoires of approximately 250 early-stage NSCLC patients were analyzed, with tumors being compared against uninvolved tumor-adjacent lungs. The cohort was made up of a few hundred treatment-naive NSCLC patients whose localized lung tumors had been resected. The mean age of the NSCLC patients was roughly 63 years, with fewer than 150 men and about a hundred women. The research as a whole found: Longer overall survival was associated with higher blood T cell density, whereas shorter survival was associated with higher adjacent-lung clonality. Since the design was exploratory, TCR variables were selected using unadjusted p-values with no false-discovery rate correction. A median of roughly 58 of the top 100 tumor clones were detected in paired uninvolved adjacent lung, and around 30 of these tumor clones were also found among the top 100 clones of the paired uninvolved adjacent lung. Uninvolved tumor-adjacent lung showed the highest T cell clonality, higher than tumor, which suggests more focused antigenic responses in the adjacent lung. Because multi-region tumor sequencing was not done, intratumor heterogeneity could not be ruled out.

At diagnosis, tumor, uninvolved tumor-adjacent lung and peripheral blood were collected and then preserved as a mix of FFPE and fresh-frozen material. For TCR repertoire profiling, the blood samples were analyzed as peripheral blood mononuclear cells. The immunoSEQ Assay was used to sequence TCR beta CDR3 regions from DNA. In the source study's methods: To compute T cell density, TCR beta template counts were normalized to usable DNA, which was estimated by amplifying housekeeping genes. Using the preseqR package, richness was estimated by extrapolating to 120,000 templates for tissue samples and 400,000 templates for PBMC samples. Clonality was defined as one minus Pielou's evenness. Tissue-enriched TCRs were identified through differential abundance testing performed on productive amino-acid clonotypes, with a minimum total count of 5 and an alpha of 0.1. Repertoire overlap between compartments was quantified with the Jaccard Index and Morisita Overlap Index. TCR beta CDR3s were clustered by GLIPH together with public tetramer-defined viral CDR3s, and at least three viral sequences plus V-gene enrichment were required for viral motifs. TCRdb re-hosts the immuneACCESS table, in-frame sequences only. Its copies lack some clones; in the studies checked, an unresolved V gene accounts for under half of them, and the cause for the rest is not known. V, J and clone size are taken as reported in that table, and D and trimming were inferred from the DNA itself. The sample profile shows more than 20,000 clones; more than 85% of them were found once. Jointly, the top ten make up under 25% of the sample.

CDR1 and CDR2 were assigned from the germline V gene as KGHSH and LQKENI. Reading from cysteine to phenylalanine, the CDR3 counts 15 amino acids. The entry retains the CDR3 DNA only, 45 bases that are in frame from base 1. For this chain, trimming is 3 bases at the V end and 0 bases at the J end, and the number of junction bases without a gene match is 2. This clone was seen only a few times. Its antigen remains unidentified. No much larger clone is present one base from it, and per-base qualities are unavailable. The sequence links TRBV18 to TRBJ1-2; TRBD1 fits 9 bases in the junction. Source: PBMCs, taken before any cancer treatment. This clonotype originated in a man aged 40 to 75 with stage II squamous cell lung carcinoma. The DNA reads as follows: TGTGCCAGCTCACCGGGACAGGGAGCTAACTATGGCTACACCTTC. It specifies CASSPGQGANYGYTF.